This T cell receptor (beta chain) was sequenced for a study of molecular identifiers for immune sequencing clone quantification. The germline CDR1 and CDR2 sequences are DFQATT and SNEGSKA (reference sequence). V was pared by 3 bases and J by 2 bases, with 9 bases of the junction left unmatched. The CDR3 runs 15 residues. Previously described methods and listed TCR primers were used for bulk TCR libraries. MiXCR, run by TCRdb on the PCR reads, gives a single entry per CDR3 protein. The sample has 97,000 or so distinct CDR3 sequences, under 40% seen once. Isolation of naive CD8 T cells was achieved by sorting on a CD8+CD4-CCR7+CD45RA+ phenotype.

Material: naive CD8+ T cells from blood, with Jurkat cell RNA spiked in. This sample's subset: FACS-sorted CD8+CD4-CCR7+CD45RA+ naive T cells. This sequence was found in a human donor in good health. Some libraries in this study had Jurkat cell RNA spiked in. The V call is TRBV20-1, the J call TRBJ2-7; 8 bases map to TRBD1. The CDR3 reads CSASTYRTGPYEQYF. Written as DNA, the CDR3 is TGCAGTGCTAGTACGTACCGGACAGGGCCCTACGAGCAGTACTTC.